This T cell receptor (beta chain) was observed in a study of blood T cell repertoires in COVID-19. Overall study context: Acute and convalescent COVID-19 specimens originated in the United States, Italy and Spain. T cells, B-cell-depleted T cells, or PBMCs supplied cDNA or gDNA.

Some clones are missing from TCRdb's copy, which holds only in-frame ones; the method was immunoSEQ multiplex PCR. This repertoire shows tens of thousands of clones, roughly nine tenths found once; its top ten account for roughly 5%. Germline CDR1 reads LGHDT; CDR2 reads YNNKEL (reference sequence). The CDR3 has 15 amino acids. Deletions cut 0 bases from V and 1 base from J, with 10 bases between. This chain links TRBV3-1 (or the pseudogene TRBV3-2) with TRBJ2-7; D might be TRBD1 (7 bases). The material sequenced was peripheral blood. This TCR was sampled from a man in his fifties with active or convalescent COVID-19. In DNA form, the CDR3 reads TGTGCCAGCAGCCAAGACAGGGGGAGGTCCTACGAGCAGTACTTC. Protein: CASSQDRGRSYEQYF.